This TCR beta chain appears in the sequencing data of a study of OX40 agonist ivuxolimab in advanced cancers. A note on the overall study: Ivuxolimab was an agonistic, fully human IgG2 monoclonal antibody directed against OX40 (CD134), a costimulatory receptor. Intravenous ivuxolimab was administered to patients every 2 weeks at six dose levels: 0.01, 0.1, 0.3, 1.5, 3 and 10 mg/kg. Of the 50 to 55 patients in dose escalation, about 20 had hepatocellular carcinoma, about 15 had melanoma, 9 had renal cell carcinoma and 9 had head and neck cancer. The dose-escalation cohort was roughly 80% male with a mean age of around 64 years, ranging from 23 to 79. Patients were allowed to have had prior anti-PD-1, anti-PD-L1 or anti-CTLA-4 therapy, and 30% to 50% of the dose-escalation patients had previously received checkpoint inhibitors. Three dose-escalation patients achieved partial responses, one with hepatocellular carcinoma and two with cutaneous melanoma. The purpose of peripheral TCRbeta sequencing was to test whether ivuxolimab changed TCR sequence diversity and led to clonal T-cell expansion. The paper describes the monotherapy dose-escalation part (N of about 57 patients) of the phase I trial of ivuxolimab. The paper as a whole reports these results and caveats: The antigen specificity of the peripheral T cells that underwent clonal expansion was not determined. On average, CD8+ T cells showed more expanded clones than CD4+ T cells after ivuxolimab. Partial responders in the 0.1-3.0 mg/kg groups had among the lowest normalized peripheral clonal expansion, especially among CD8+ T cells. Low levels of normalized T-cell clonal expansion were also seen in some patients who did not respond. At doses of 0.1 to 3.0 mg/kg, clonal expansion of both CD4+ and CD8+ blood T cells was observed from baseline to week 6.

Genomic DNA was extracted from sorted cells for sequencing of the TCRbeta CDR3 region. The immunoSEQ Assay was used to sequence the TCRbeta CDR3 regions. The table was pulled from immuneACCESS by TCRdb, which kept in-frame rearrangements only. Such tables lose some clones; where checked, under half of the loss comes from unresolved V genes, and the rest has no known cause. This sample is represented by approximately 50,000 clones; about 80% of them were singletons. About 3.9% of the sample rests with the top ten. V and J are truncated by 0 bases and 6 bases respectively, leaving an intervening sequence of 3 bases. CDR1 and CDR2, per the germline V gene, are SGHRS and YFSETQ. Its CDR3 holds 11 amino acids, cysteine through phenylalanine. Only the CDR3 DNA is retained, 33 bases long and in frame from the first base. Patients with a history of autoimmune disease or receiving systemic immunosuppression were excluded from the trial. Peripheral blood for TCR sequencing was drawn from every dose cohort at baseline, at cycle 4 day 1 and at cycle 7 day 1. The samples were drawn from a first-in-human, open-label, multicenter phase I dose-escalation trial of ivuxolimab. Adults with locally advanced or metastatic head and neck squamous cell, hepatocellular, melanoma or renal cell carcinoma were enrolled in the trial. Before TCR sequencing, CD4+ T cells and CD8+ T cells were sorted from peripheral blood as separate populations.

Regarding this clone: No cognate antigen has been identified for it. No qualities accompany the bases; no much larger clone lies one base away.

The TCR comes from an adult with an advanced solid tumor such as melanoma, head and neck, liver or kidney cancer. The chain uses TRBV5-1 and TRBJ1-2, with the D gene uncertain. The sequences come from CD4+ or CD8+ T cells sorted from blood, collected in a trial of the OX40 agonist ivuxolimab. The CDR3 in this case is CASSLGNGYTF. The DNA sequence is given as TGCGCCAGCAGCTTGGGTAATGGCTACACCTTC.